This T cell receptor beta chain was identified during a study of blood T cell repertoires in COVID-19 (dated by TCRdb to about 2020). At the level of the whole study: Collaborator samples came from the United States, Italy and Spain and covered acute and convalescent phases of COVID-19. The prospective study material was composed of cDNA or gDNA derived from T cells, B-cell-depleted T cells, or PBMCs. Subjects who had been exposed to COVID-19, were actively infected with it, or had recovered from it provided the deeply sampled blood TCRbeta repertoires that made up the dataset. Where HLA class I and class II types were available, the types were taken from metadata supplied by the sample provider, not from assay-based typing. Samples came from the ongoing ImmuneRACE study (first 160 participants) plus 1,254 subjects from 6 global collaborators. Sample metadata almost always included a de-identified subject ID, COVID-19 status, age in years and sex. The repertoires were made available in a free public database intended to serve as a resource for research on the immune response to SARS-CoV-2. What the authors observed across the whole study: The amount of clinical and demographic metadata varied by source and participant and was provided uncurated.

Trimming takes 0 bases off V and 3 bases off J; junction bases not matched to a gene: 0. From its cysteine to its phenylalanine, the CDR3 spans 14 amino acids. Only the CDR3 region is kept as DNA, spanning 42 bases read in frame from base 1. In the germline V gene, CDR1 corresponds to SGDLS and CDR2 to YYNGEE. Collaborating institutions collected whole blood in K2EDTA tubes following their own protocols. For TCRbeta analysis, collaborators shipped samples as frozen whole blood, isolated PBMCs, or DNA extracted from either of those sample types. The immunoSEQ Assay, a bias-controlled multiplex PCR, was used to amplify TCRbeta CDR3 regions from genomic DNA. The original methods were these. The number of nucleated cells in each sample was estimated from the amplification of reference gene primers within the assay. Sequence reads were collapsed and filtered to measure the absolute abundance of every unique TCRbeta CDR3 rearrangement. For each sample, productive Simpson clonality was calculated by taking the square root of Simpson's diversity index across productive rearrangements. TCRdb took over this immuneACCESS table, retaining in-frame rearrangements with V and J assigned. Such tables are incomplete; in checked studies, under half of the missing clones stem from an unresolved V gene, and the remainder is unexplained. Clone size and the V and J calls come from that table; the DNA yielded D and trimming. The sample yields about 170,000 clones; around 84% were counted once. 7% of the sample lies in the top ten.

This clone was counted between two and nine times. Its antigen target is currently unknown. Per-nucleotide qualities are absent, and no much larger clonotype sits a single base away. This receptor was obtained from a man over 45 with active or convalescent COVID-19. The chain couples TRBV9 to TRBJ1-2; TRBD1 matches 9 bases in the middle. The sequencing sample was made of peripheral blood. The encoded CDR3 is CASSVGTGDYGYTF. The DNA is TGTGCCAGCAGCGTAGGGACAGGGGACTATGGCTACACCTTC.